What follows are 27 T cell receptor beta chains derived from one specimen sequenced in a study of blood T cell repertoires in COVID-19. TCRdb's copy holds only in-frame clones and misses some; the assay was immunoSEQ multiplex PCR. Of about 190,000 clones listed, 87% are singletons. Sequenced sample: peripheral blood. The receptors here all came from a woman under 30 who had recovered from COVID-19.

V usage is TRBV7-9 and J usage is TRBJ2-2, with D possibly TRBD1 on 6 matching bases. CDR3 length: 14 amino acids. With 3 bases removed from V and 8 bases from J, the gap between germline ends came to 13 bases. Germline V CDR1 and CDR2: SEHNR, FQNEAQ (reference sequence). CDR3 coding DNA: TGTGCCAGCAGCTTTCTCAGGGGAGAAGGGGAGCTGTTTTTT. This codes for CASSFLRGEGELFF.

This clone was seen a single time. CDR3 residues: CASSARGSYEQYF. CDR3 in DNA: TGTGCCAGCAGCGCCAGGGGTTCCTACGAGCAGTACTTC. This sequence joins TRBV7-2 and TRBJ2-7; tentatively, D is TRBD1 (6 bases). Germline values: CDR1 SGHTA, CDR2 FQGNSA. The CDR3 runs 13 residues. Trimming took 5 bases from V and 1 from J, leaving 9 bases between them.

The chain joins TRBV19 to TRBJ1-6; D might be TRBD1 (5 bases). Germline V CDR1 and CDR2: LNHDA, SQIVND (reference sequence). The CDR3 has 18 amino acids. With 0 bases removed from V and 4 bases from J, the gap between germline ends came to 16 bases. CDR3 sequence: CASSIDYGGASYNSPLHF. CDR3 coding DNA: TGTGCCAGTAGTATAGATTACGGCGGGGCTTCGTATAATTCACCCCTCCACTTT.

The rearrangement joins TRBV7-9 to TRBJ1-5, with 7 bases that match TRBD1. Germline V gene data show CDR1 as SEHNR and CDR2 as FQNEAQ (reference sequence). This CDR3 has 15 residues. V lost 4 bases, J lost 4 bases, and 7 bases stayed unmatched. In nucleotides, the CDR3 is TGTGCCAGCAGCTCAGAGGACAGGAAGAATCAGCCCCAGCATTTT. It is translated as CASSSEDRKNQPQHF.

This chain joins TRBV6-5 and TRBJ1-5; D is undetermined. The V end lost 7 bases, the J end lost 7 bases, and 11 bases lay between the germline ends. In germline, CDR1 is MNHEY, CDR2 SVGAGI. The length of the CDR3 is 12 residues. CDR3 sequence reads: CASMGANQPQHF. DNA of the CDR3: TGTGCCAGCATGGGAGCGAACCAGCCCCAGCATTTT.

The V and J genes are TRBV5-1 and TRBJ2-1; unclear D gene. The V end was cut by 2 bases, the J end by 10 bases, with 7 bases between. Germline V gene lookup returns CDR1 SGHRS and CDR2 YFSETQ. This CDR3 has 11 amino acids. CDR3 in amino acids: CASSFGYEQFF. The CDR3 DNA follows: TGCGCCAGCAGCTTCGGGTACGAGCAGTTCTTC.

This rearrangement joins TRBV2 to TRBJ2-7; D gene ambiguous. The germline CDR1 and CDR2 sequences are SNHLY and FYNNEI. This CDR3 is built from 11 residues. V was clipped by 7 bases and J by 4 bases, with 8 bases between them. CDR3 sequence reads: CASTRQYEQYF. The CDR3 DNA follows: TGTGCCAGCACGAGGCAGTACGAGCAGTACTTC.

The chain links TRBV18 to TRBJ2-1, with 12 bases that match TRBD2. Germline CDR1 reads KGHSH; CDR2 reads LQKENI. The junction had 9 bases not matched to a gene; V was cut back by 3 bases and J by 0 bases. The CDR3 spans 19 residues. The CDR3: CASSPTGTSGSSSYNEQFF. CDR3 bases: TGTGCCAGCTCACCGACCGGGACTAGCGGGTCCAGCTCCTACAATGAGCAGTTCTTC.

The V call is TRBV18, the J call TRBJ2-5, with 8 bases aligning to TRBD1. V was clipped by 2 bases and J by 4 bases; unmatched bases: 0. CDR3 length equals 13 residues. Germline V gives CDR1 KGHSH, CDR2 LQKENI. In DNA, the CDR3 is TGTGCCAGCTCACCAGGACAGGGAGAGACCCAGTACTTC. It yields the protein CASSPGQGETQYF. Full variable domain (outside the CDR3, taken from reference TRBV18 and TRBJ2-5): NAGVMQNPRHLVRRRGQEARLRCSPMKGHSHVYWYRQLPEEGLKFMVYLQKENIIDESGMPKERFSAEFPKEGPSILRIQQVVRGDSAAYFCASSPGQGETQYFGPGTRLLVL.

The CDR3 region is CASSYQVHGYTF. The CDR3 nucleotides are TGTGCCAGCAGTTACCAGGTCCATGGCTACACCTTC. The V call is TRBV7-9, the J call TRBJ1-2; no clear D. V was clipped by 6 bases and J by 6 bases, with 11 bases between them. CDR3 length equals 12 residues. CDR1 and CDR2 from the germline V gene are SEHNR and FQNEAQ (reference sequence). Variable domain in full (rest from reference TRBV7-9 and TRBJ1-2): DTGVSQNPRHKITKRGQNVTFRCDPISEHNRLYWYRQTLGQGPEFLTYFQNEAQLEKSRLLSDRFSAERPKGSFSTLEIQRTEQGDSAMYLCASSYQVHGYTFGSGTRLTVV.

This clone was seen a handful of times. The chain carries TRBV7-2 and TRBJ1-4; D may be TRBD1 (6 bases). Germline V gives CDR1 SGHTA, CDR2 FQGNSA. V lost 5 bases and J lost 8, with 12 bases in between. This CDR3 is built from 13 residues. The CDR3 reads CASSEGGEEKLFF. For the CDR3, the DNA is TGTGCCAGCAGCGAAGGGGGAGAGGAAAAACTGTTTTTT.

The CDR3 protein is CASSWTSGRPTEAFF. The CDR3, as DNA: TGTGCCAGCTCCTGGACATCTGGGAGGCCCACTGAAGCTTTCTTT. V is TRBV18 and J is TRBJ1-1; perhaps TRBD1 as D (5 bases). Trimming removed 6 bases from V and 4 bases from J, with 18 bases in between. The CDR3 consists of 15 residues. Germline V gene sequence: CDR1 KGHSH, CDR2 LQKENI.

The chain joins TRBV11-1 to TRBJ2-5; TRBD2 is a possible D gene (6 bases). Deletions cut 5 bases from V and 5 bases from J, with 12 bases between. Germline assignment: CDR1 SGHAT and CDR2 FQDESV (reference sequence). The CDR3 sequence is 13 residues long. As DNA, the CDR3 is TGTGCCAGCAGCCGGGACTTTAGGGAGACCCAGTACTTC. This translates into CASSRDFRETQYF. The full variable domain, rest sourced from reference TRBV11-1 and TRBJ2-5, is EAEVAQSPRYKITEKSQAVAFWCDPISGHATLYWYRQILGQGPELLVQFQDESVVDDSQLPKDRFSAERLKGVDSTLKIQPAELGDSAMYLCASSRDFRETQYFGPGTRLLVL.

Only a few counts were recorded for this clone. In DNA, the CDR3 is TGTGCCAGCAGCGTACTAGCGGGAGTCTTCAATGAGCAGTTCTTC. Protein: CASSVLAGVFNEQFF. The chain carries TRBV9 and TRBJ2-1, with 10 bases that match TRBD2. V shed 1 base, J shed 6 bases, and the junction held 4 bases outside the gene matches. This CDR3 comprises 15 residues. Germline CDR1 is SGDLS and CDR2 is YYNGEE.

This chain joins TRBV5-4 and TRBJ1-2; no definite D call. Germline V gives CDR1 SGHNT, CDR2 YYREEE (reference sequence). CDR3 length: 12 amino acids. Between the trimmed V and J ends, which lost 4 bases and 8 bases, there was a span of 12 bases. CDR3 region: CASSARVRGYTF. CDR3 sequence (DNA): TGTGCCAGCAGCGCGCGGGTACGGGGCTACACCTTC.

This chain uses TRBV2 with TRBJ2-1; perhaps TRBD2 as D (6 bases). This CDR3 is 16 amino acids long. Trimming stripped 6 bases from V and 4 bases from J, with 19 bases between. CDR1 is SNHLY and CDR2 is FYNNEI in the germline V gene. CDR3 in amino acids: CASRFSTGTDYNEQFF. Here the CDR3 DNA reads TGTGCCAGCAGATTCAGCACCGGGACTGATTACAATGAGCAGTTCTTC.

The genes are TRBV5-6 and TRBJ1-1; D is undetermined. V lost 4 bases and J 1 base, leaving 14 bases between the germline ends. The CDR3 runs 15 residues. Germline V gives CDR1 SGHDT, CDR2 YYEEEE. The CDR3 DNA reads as TGTGCCAGCAGCCCGGGAGGGCATTGGAACACTGAAGCTTTCTTT. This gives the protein CASSPGGHWNTEAFF.

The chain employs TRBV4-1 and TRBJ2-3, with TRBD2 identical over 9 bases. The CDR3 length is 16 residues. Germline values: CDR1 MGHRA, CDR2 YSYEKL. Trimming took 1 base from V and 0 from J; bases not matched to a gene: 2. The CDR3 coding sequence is TGCGCCAGCAGCCAAGTACTAGCGGGCAGCACAGATACGCAGTATTTT. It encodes CASSQVLAGSTDTQYF.

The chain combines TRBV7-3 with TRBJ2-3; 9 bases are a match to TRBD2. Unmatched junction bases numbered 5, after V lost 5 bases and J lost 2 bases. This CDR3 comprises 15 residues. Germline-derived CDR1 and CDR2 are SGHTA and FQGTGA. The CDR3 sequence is CASSLLAGFTDTQYF. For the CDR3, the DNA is TGTGCCAGCAGCCTACTAGCGGGCTTCACAGATACGCAGTATTTT.

CDR3: CASSLAGGPYEQYF. DNA of the CDR3: TGTGCCAGCAGCTTGGCGGGGGGACCCTACGAGCAGTACTTC. The genes are TRBV5-4 and TRBJ2-7; 7 positions agree with TRBD2. After removal of 0 bases from V and 2 bases from J, the junction contained 2 bases not matched to a gene. The CDR3 sequence is 14 residues long. Per germline, CDR1 SGHNT and CDR2 YYREEE (reference sequence).

The CDR3, as DNA: TGTGCCAGCAGCTTGACTAGCGGGGAGTACGAGCAGTACTTC. This encodes CASSLTSGEYEQYF. The J gene is TRBJ2-7, the V gene TRBV7-2; 11 nucleotides match TRBD2. Germline CDR1 is SGHTA and CDR2 is FQGNSA. The CDR3 contains 14 residues. With V trimmed by 3 bases and J by 4 bases, 2 bases remained unmatched.

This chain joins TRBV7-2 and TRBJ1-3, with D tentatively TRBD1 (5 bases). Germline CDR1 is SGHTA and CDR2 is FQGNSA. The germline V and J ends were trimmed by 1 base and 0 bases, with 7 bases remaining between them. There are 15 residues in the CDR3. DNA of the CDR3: TGTGCCAGCAGCTTAGAGGGGTTCTCTGGAAACACCATATATTTT. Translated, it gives CASSLEGFSGNTIYF.

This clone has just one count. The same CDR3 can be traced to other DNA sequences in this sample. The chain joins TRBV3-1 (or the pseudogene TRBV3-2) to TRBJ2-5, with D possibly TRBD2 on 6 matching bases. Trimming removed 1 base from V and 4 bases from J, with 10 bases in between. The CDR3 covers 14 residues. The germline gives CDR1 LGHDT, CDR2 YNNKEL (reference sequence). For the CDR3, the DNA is TGTGCCAGCAGCCAAGTTAGCGGAGGAGAGACCCAGTACTTC. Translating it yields CASSQVSGGETQYF.

In DNA, the CDR3 is TGTGCTAGTGGTTATACGCAGGGAAGCGGGGAGCTGTTTTTT. It is translated as CASGYTQGSGELFF. The chain joins TRBV12-5 to TRBJ2-2, with D perhaps matching TRBD1 (5 bases). V was trimmed by 4 bases and J by 7 bases, leaving 13 bases between them. Germline-derived CDR1 and CDR2 are LGHNT and FRNRAP. This CDR3 region has 14 residues.

As DNA, the CDR3 is TGTGCCAGCAGCCCCCTGGGACTGCCTCCAAGGGACACTGAAGCTTTCTTT. This sequence encodes CASSPLGLPPRDTEAFF. This chain uses TRBV6-2 or TRBV6-3 with TRBJ1-1; TRBD1 might be the D (5 bases). The germline gives CDR1 MNHEY, CDR2 SVGEGT. V shed 6 bases and J shed 3 bases, with 23 bases lying between them. The CDR3 covers 17 residues.

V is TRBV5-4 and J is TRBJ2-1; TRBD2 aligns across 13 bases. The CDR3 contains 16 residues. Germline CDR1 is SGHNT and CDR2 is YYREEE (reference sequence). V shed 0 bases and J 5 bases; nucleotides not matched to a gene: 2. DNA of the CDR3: TGTGCCAGCAGCTTGGCACTAGCGGGGGGGAACAATGAGCAGTTCTTC. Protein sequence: CASSLALAGGNNEQFF.

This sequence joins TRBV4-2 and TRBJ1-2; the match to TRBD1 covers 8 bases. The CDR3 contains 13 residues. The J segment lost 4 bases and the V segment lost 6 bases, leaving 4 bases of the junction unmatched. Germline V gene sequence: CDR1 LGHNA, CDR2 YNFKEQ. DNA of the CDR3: TGTGCCAGCAGGCCGACAGGGGTCTATGGCTACACCTTC. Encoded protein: CASRPTGVYGYTF.